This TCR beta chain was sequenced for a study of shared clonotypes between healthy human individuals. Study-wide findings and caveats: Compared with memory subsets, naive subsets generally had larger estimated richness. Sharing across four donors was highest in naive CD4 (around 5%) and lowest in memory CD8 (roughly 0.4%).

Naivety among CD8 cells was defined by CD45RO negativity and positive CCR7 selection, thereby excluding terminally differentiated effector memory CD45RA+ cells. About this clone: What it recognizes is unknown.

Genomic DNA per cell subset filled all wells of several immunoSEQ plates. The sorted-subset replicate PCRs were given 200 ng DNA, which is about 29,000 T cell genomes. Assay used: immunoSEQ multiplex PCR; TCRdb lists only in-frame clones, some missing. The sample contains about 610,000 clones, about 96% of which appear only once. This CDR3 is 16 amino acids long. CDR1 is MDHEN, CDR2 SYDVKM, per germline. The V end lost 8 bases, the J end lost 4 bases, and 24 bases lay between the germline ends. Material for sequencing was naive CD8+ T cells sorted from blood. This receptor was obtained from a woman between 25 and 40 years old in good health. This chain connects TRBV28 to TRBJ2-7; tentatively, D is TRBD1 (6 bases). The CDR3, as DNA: TGTGCCAGCGGAGGTGGGCCCACAGGGTTTTTTTACGAGCAGTACTTC. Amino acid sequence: CASGGGPTGFFYEQYF. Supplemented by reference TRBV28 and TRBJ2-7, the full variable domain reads DVKVTQSSRYLVKRTGEKVFLECVQDMDHENMFWYRQDPGLGLRLIYFSYDVKMKEKGDIPEGYSVSREKKERFSLILESASTNQTSMYLCASGGGPTGFFYEQYFGPGTRLTVT.